Sequencing of this T cell receptor beta chain was carried out in a study of blood T cell repertoires in COVID-19. As for the study in general: COVID-19 samples collected from the United States, Italy and Spain covered acute and convalescent phases. PBMCs, B-cell-depleted T cells, or T cells provided the cDNA or gDNA that made up the material.

As processed by the authors: The authors estimated nucleated cell counts from reference gene primer amplification. The table came from immunoSEQ multiplex PCR; TCRdb's copy has only in-frame clones and leaves some out. That table supplies the V and J calls and clone size; D and trimming were determined from the DNA. The sample shows about 120,000 clones, approximately 87% of them seen only once. Germline loops: CDR1 MGHRA, CDR2 YSYEKL. J lost 6 bases, V lost 3 bases, and 5 bases had no gene match. The CDR3 runs 15 residues. The material sequenced was peripheral blood. The TCR originated in a man aged 25-45 years with acute or convalescent COVID-19. The rearrangement uses TRBV4-1 and TRBJ1-5, with TRBD1 matching over 10 bases. The CDR3 region has the DNA TGCGCCAGCAGCCAGGTGGGACAGGGGTTTCAGCCCCAGCATTTT. Protein sequence: CASSQVGQGFQPQHF.